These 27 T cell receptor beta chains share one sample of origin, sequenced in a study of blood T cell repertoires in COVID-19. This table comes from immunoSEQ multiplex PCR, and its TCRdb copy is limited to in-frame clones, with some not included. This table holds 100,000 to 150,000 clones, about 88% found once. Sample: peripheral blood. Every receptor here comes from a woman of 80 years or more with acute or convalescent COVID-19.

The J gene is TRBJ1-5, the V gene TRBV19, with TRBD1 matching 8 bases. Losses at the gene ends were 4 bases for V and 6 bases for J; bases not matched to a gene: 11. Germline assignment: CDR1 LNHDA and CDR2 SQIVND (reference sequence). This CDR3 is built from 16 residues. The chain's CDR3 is CASSTWTGRGFQPQHF. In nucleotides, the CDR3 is TGTGCCAGTAGTACCTGGACAGGGAGAGGTTTTCAGCCCCAGCATTTT.

The CDR3 reads CARRSLAGCWETQYF. CDR3 in DNA: TGTGCCCGACGGTCCCTAGCGGGGTGCTGGGAGACCCAGTACTTC. The chain recombines TRBV27 with TRBJ2-5; 9 bases agree with TRBD2. This CDR3 spans 15 amino acids. Per the germline V gene, CDR1 is MNHEY and CDR2 is SMNVEV (reference sequence). V shed 11 bases and J 5 bases; nucleotides not matched to a gene: 15.

CDR3: CASKRLDTGELFF. As DNA, the CDR3 is TGTGCCAGCAAAAGACTCGACACCGGGGAGCTGTTTTTT. The genes are TRBV2 and TRBJ2-2; no clear D gene. CDR3 length: 13 amino acids. Trimming removed 7 bases at V and 3 bases at J, with 9 bases between. The V gene's germline CDR1 is SNHLY and CDR2 FYNNEI.

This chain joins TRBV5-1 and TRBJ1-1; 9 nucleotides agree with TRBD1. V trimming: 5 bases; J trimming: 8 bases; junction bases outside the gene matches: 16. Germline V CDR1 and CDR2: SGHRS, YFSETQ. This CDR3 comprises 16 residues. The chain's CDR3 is CASRSGTGNLRGEAFF. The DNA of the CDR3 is TGCGCCAGCAGGTCCGGGACAGGGAATTTAAGGGGGGAAGCTTTCTTT.

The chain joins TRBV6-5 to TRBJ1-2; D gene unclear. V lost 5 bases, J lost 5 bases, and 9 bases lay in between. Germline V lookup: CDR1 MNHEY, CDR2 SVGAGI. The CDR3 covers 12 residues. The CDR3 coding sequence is TGTGCCAGCAGTCCAACATGGTATGGCTACACCTTC. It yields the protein CASSPTWYGYTF.

The CDR3 here is CASSQVRLGAPDTQYF. In DNA, the CDR3 is TGTGCCAGCAGCCAAGTCCGACTAGGTGCCCCAGATACGCAGTATTTT. The chain couples TRBV3-1 (or the pseudogene TRBV3-2) to TRBJ2-3; D may be TRBD2 (6 bases). This CDR3 spans 16 amino acids. Germline values: CDR1 LGHDT, CDR2 YNNKEL (reference sequence). With 1 base removed from V and 4 bases from J, the gap between germline ends came to 15 bases.

This CDR3 reads CASSLGARSNQPQHF. CDR3 in DNA: TGTGCCAGCAGCCTAGGGGCGCGAAGCAATCAGCCCCAGCATTTT. The V gene is TRBV11-3, the J gene TRBJ1-5; possibly TRBD1 for D (5 bases). Trimming stripped 5 bases from V and 1 base from J, with 12 bases between. Looked up from germline, CDR1 is SGHNT and CDR2 is YENEEA. The CDR3 consists of 15 residues. The variable domain in full, completed from reference TRBV11-3 and TRBJ1-5, reads EAGVVQSPRYKIIEKKQPVAFWCNPISGHNTLYWYLQNLGQGPELLIRYENEEAVDDSQLPKDRFSAERLKGVDSTLKIQPAELGDSAVYLCASSLGARSNQPQHFGDGTRLSIL.

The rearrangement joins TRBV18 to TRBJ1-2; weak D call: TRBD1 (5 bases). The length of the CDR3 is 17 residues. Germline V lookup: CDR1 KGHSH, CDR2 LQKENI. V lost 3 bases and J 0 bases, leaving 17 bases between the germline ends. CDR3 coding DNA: TGTGCCAGCTCACCTAATCAAGGGGCCCTAACTAACTATGGCTACACCTTC. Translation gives CASSPNQGALTNYGYTF. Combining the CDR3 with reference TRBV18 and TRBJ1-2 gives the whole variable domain NAGVMQNPRHLVRRRGQEARLRCSPMKGHSHVYWYRQLPEEGLKFMVYLQKENIIDESGMPKERFSAEFPKEGPSILRIQQVVRGDSAAYFCASSPNQGALTNYGYTFGSGTRLTVV.

In DNA, the CDR3 is TGCGCCAGCAGCTTGGAGCTAGCGGGGACCAATGAGCAGTTCTTC. Translated: CASSLELAGTNEQFF. The chain has TRBV5-1 and TRBJ2-1; TRBD2 matches at 9 bases. After removal of 0 bases from V and 6 bases from J, the junction contained 4 bases not matched to a gene. CDR1 and CDR2 from the germline V gene are SGHRS and YFSETQ. The CDR3 length is 15 residues.

The CDR3 coding sequence is TGTGCCAGCAAGAGATCCGGAAACACCATATATTTT. Residues: CASKRSGNTIYF. The chain employs TRBV6-1 and TRBJ1-3; D unresolved. Trimming took 7 bases from V and 4 from J, leaving 8 bases between them. This CDR3 spans 12 amino acids. CDR1 and CDR2 (germline): MNHNS, SASEGT.

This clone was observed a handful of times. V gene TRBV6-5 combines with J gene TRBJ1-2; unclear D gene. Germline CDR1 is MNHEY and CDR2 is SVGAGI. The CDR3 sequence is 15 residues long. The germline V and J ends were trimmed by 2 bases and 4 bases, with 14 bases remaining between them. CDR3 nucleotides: TGTGCCAGCAGTTACGACCCACGGGTTGGCTATGGCTACACCTTC. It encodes CASSYDPRVGYGYTF.

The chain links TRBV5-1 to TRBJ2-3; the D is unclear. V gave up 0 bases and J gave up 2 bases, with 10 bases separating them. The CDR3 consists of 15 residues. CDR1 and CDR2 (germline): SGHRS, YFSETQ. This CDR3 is CASSLALRPTDTQYF. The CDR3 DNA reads TGCGCCAGCAGCTTGGCCTTGCGGCCCACAGATACGCAGTATTTT.

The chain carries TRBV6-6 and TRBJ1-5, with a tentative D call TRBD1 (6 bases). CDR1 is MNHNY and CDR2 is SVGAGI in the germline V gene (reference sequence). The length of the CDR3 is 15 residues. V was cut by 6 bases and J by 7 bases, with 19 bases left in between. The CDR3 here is CASSPDRLVEQPQHF. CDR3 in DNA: TGTGCCAGCAGCCCTGACAGGTTGGTAGAGCAGCCCCAGCATTTT.

The CDR3 DNA reads as TGTGCCAGCAGTTTATACCCCCCCGGGACAGGGATTGGAGATGAAAAACTGTTTTTT. This gives the protein CASSLYPPGTGIGDEKLFF. The V call is TRBV28, the J call TRBJ1-4; TRBD1 matches at 9 bases. CDR1 is MDHEN, CDR2 SYDVKM, per germline. The CDR3 is 19 amino acids. With 1 base clipped from V and 6 bases from J, the junction kept 15 bases outside the gene matches.

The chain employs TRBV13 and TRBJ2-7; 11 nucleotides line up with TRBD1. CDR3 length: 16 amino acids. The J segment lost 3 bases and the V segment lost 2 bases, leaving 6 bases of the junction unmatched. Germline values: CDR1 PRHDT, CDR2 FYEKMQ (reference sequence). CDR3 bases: TGTGCCAGCAGCTTAATGGTCGGGACAGGGGGCTACGAGCAGTACTTC. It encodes CASSLMVGTGGYEQYF.

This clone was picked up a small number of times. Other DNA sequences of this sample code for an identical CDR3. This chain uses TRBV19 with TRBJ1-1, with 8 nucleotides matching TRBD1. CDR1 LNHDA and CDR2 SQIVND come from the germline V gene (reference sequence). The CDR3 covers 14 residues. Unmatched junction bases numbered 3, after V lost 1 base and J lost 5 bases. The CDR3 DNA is TGTGCCAGTAGTATAGGGACAGGGTTGACTGAAGCTTTCTTT. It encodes CASSIGTGLTEAFF.

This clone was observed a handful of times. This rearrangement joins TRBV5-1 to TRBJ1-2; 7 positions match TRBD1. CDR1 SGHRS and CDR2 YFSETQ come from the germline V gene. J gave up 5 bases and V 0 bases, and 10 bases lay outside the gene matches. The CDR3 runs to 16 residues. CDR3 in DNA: TGCGCCAGCAGCTTGGCCCCCACAGGGGATGGGTATGGCTACACCTTC. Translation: CASSLAPTGDGYGYTF.

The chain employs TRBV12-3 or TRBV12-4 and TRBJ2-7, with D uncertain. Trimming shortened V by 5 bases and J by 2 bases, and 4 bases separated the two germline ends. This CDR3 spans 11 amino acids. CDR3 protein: CASSVAYEQYF. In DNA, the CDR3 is TGTGCCAGCAGTGTCGCCTACGAGCAGTACTTC.

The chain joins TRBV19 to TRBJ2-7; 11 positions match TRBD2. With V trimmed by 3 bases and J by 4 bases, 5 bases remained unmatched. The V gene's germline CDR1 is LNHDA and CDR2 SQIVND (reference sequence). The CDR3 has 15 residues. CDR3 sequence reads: CASSIRLAGGYEQYF. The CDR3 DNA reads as TGTGCCAGTAGTATCCGATTAGCGGGAGGGTACGAGCAGTACTTC.

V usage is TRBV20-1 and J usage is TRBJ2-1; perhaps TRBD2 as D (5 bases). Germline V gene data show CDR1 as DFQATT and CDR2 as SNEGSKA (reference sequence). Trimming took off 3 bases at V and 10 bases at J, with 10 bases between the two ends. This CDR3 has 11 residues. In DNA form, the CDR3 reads TGCAGTGCTAGCGACTACGGAGAGCAGTTCTTC. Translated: CSASDYGEQFF.

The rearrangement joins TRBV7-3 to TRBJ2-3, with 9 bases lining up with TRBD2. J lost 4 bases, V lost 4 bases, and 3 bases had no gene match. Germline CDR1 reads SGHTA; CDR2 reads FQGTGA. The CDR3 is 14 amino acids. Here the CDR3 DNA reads TGTGCCAGCAGCTCCCGGACTAGCGCAGATACGCAGTATTTT. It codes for CASSSRTSADTQYF. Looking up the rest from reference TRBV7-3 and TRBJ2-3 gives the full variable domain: GAGVSQTPSNKVTEKGKYVELRCDPISGHTALYWYRQSLGQGPEFLIYFQGTGAADDSGLPNDRFFAVRPEGSVSTLKIQRTERGDSAVYLCASSSRTSADTQYFGPGTRLTVL.

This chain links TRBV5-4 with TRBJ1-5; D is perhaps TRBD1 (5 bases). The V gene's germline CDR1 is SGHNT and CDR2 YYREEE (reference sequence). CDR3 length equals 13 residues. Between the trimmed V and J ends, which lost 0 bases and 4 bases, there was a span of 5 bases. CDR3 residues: CASSLAGNQPQHF. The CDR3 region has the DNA TGTGCCAGCAGCTTGGCAGGGAATCAGCCCCAGCATTTT.

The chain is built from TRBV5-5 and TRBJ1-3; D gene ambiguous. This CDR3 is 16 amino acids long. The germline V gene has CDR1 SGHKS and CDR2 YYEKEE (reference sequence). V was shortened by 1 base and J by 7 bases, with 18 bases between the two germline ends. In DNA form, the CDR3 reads TGTGCCAGCAGCTTGTCTCGGGTTCGAGGTGTTAACACCATATATTTT. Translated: CASSLSRVRGVNTIYF.

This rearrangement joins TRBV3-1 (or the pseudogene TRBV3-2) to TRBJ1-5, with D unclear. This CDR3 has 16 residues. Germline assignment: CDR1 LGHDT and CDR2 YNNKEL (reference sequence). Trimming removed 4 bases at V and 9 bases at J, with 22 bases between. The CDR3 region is CASSLRPVLRGSPQHF. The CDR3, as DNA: TGTGCCAGCAGCCTCCGACCTGTACTTCGGGGTTCGCCCCAGCATTTT.

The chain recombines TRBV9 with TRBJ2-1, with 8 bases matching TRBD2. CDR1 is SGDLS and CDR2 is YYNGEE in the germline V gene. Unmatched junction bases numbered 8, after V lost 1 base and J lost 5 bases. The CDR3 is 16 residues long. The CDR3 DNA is TGTGCCAGCAGCGTATTGGGCGGGAGGACGAACAATGAGCAGTTCTTC. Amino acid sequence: CASSVLGGRTNNEQFF.

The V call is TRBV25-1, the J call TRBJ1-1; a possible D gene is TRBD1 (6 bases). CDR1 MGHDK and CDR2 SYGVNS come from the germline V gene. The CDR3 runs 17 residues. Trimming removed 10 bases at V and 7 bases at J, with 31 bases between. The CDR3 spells CATAVTSGHRLGYEAFF. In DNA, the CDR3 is TGTGCCACCGCCGTCACCTCGGGACATCGGTTGGGTTATGAAGCTTTCTTT. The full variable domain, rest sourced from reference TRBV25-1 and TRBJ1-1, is EADIYQTPRYLVIGTGKKITLECSQTMGHDKMYWYQQDPGMELHLIHYSYGVNSTEKGDLSSESTVSRIRTEHFPLTLESARPSHTSQYLCATAVTSGHRLGYEAFFGQGTRLTVV.

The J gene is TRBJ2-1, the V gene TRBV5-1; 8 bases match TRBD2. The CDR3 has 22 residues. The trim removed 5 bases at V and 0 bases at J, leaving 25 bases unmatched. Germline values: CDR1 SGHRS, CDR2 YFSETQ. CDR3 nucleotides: TGCGCCAGCAGGAGCCTGAAACAGTGGTCGCCCGGGACTAGTAGCTCCTACAATGAGCAGTTCTTC. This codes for CASRSLKQWSPGTSSSYNEQFF. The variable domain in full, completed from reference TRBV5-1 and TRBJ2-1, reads KAGVTQTPRYLIKTRGQQVTLSCSPISGHRSVSWYQQTPGQGLQFLFEYFSETQRNKGNFPGRFSGRQFSNSRSEMNVSTLELGDSALYLCASRSLKQWSPGTSSSYNEQFFGPGTRLTVL.